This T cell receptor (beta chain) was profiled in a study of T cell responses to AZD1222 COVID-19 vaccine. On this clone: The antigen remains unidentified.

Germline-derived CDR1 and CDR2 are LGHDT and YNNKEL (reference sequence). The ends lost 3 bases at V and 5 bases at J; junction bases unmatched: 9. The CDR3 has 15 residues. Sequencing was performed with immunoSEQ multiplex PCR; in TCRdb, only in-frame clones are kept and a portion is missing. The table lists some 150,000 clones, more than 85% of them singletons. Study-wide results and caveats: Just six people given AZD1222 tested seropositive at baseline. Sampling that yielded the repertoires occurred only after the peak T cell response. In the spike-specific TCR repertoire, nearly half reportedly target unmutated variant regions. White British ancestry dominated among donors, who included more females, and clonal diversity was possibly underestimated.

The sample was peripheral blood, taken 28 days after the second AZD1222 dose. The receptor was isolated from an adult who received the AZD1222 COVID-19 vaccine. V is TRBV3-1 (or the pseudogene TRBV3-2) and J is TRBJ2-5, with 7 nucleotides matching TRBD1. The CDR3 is CASSQRQGRRETQYF. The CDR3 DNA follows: TGTGCCAGCAGCCAGCGACAGGGCAGGCGGGAGACCCAGTACTTC.